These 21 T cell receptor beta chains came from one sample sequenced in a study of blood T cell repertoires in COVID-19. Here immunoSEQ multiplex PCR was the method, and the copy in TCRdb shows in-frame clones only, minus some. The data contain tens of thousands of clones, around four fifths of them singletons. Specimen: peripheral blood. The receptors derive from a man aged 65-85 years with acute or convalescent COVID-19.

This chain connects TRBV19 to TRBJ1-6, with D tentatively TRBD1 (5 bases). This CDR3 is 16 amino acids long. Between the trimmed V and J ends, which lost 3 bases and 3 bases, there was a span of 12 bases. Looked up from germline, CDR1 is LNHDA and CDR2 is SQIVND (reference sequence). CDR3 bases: TGTGCCAGTAGTATCGACAGCAGAAGCTATAATTCACCCCTCCACTTT. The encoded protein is CASSIDSRSYNSPLHF.

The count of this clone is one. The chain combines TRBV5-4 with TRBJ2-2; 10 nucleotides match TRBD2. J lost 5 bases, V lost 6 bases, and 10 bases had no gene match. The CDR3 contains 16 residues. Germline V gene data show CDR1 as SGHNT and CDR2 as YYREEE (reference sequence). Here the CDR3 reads CASTPGPSGGTGELFF. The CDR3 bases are TGTGCCAGCACCCCGGGTCCTAGCGGGGGAACCGGGGAGCTGTTTTTT.

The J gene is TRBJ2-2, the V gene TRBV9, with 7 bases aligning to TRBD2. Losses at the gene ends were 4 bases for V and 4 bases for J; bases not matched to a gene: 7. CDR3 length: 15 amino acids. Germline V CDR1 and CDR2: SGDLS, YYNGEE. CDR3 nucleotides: TGTGCCAGCAGCCCTCGCGGGGGACTCACCGGGGAGCTGTTTTTT. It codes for CASSPRGGLTGELFF. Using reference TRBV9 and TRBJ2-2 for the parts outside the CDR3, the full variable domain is DSGVTQTPKHLITATGQRVTLRCSPRSGDLSVYWYQQSLDQGLQFLIQYYNGEERAKGNILERFSAQQFPDLHSELNLSSLELGDSALYFCASSPRGGLTGELFFGEGSRLTVL.

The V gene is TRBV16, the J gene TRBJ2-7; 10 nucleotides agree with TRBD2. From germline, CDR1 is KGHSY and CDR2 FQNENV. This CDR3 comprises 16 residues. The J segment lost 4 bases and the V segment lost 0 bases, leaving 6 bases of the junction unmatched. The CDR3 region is CASSQSSLAGAYEQYF. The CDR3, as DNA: TGTGCCAGCAGCCAATCGAGCCTAGCGGGAGCTTACGAGCAGTACTTC.

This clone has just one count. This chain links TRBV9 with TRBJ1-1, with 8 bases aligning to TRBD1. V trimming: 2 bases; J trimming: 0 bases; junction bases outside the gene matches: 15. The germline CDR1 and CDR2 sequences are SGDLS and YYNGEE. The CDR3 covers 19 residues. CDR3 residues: CASSVVPRDRPTMNTEAFF. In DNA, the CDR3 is TGTGCCAGCAGCGTCGTCCCGAGGGACAGGCCCACAATGAACACTGAAGCTTTCTTT. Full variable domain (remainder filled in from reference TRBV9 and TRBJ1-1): DSGVTQTPKHLITATGQRVTLRCSPRSGDLSVYWYQQSLDQGLQFLIQYYNGEERAKGNILERFSAQQFPDLHSELNLSSLELGDSALYFCASSVVPRDRPTMNTEAFFGQGTRLTVV.

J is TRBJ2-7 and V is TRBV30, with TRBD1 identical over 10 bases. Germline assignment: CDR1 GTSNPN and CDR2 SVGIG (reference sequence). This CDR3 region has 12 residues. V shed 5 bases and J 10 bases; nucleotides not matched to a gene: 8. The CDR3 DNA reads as TGTGCCTGGGAGGGACAGGGGCCTCCACAGTACTTC. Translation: CAWEGQGPPQYF.

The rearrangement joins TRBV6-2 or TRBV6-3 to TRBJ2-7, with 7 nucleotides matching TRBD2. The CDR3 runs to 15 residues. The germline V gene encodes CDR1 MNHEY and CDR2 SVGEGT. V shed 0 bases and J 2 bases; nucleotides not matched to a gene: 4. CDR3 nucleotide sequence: TGTGCCAGCAGTTACTCGGGGGGGTCCACCTACGAGCAGTACTTC. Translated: CASSYSGGSTYEQYF.

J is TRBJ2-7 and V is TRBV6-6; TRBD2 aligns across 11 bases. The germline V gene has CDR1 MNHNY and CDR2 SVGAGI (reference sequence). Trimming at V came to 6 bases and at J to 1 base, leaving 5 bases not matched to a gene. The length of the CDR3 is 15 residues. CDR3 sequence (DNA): TGTGCCAGCAGCGTTAGCGGGGGGGGATCCTACGAGCAGTACTTC. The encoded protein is CASSVSGGGSYEQYF.

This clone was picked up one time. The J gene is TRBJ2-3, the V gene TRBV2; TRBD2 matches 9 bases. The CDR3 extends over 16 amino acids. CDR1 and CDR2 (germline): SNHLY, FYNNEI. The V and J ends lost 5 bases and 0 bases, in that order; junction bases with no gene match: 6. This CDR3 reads CASSRIAGASTDTQYF. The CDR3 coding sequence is TGTGCCAGCAGTAGGATAGCGGGAGCCAGCACAGATACGCAGTATTTT.

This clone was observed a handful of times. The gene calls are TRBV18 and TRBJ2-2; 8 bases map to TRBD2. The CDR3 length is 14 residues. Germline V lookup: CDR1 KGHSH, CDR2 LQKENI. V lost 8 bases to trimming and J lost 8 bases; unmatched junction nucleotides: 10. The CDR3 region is CASRAAGASGELFF. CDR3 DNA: TGTGCCAGCCGGGCAGCGGGAGCGTCGGGGGAGCTGTTTTTT.

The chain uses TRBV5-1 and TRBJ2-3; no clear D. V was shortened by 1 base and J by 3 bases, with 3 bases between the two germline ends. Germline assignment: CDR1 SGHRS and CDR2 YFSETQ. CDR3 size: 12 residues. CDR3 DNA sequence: TGCGCCAGCAGCTTGCCTACAGATACGCAGTATTTT. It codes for CASSLPTDTQYF.

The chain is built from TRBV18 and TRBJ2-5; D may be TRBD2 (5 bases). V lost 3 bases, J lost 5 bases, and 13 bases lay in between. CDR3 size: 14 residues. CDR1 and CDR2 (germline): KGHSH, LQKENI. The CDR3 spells CASSPLPGSETQYF. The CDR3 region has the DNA TGTGCCAGCTCACCGTTACCGGGGTCGGAGACCCAGTACTTC.

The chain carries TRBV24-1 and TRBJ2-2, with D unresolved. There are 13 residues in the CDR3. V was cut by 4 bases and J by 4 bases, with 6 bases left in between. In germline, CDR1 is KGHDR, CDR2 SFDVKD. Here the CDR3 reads CATSDHSTGELFF. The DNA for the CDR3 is TGTGCCACCAGTGACCACAGCACCGGGGAGCTGTTTTTT.

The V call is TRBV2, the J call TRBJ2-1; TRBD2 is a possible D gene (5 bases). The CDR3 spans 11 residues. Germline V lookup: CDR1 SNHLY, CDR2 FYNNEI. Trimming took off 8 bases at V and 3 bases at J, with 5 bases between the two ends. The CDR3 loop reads CASGSYNEQFF. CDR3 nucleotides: TGTGCCAGCGGGAGCTACAATGAGCAGTTCTTC.

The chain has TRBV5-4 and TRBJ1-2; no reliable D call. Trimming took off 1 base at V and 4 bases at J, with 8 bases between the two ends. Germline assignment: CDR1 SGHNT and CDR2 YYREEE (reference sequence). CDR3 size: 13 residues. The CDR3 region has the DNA TGTGCCAGCAGCTTGTTTCGGAGCTATGGCTACACCTTC. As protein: CASSLFRSYGYTF.

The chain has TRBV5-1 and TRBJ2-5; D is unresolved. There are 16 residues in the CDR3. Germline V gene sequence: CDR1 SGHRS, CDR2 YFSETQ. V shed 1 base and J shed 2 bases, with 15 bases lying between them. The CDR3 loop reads CASSLRSPETQETQYF. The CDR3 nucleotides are TGCGCCAGCAGCTTGAGGAGCCCTGAGACTCAAGAGACCCAGTACTTC. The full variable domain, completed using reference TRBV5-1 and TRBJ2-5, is KAGVTQTPRYLIKTRGQQVTLSCSPISGHRSVSWYQQTPGQGLQFLFEYFSETQRNKGNFPGRFSGRQFSNSRSEMNVSTLELGDSALYLCASSLRSPETQETQYFGPGTRLLVL.

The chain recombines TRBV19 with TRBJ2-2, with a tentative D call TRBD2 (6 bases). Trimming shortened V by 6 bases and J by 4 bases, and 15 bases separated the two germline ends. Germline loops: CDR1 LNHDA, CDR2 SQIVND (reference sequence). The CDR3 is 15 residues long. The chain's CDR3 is CASSPGLSATGELFF. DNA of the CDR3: TGTGCCAGTAGCCCGGGACTCTCGGCCACCGGGGAGCTGTTTTTT. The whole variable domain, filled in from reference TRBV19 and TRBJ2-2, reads DGGITQSPKYLFRKEGQNVTLSCEQNLNHDAMYWYRQDPGQGLRLIYYSQIVNDFQKGDIAEGYSVSREKKESFPLTVTSAQKNPTAFYLCASSPGLSATGELFFGEGSRLTVL.

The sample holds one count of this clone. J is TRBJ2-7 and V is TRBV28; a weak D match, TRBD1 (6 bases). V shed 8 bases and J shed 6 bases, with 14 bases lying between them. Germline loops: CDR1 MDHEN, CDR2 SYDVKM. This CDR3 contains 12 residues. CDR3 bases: TGTGCCAGCTGGGAGACAGGACTCGAGCAGTACTTC. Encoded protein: CASWETGLEQYF.

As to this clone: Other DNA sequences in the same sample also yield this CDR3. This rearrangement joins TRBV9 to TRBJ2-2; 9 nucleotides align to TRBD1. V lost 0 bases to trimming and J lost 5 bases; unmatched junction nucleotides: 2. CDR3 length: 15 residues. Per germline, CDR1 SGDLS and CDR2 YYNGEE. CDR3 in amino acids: CASSVETGGTGELFF. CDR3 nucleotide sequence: TGTGCCAGCAGCGTAGAGACAGGGGGGACCGGGGAGCTGTTTTTT.

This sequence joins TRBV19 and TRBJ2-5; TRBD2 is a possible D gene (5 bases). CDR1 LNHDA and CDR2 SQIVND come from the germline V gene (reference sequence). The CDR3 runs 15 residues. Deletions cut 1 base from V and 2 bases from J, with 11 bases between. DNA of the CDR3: TGTGCCAGTAGTATAGGAGGGTCTGGGCAAGAGACCCAGTACTTC. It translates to CASSIGGSGQETQYF. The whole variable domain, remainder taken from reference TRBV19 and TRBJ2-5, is DGGITQSPKYLFRKEGQNVTLSCEQNLNHDAMYWYRQDPGQGLRLIYYSQIVNDFQKGDIAEGYSVSREKKESFPLTVTSAQKNPTAFYLCASSIGGSGQETQYFGPGTRLLVL.

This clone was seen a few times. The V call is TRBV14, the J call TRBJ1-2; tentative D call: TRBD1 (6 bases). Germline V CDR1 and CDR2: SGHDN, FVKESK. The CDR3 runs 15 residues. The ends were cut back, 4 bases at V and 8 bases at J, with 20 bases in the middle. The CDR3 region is CASSPRGRQALGYTF. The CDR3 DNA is TGTGCCAGCAGCCCGAGGGGGAGACAGGCGTTGGGCTACACCTTC. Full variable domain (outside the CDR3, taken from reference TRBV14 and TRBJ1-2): EAGVTQFPSHSVIEKGQTVTLRCDPISGHDNLYWYRRVMGKEIKFLLHFVKESKQDESGMPNNRFLAERTGGTYSTLKVQPAELEDSGVYFCASSPRGRQALGYTFGSGTRLTVV.